This TCR beta chain was observed in a study of blood T cell repertoires in COVID-19. The wider study: From the United States, Italy and Spain came samples of acute and convalescent COVID-19. The analysed material was cDNA or gDNA that came from T cells, B-cell-depleted T cells, or PBMCs.

How the authors handled the data: For nucleated cells, counts were estimated from reference gene primer amplification. TCRdb keeps only in-frame clones here, not all; method: immunoSEQ multiplex PCR. V and J calls and clone size are as listed in that table; D and trimming were resolved from the DNA. The profile covers about 76,000 clones, with 86% appearing a single time and roughly 19% taken by the ten largest. This clone occurred once. The sample taken for sequencing was peripheral blood. The sequence was collected from a human donor in a cohort sampled during active COVID-19.

CDR3 protein: CASSLEFGRGTDTQYF. For the CDR3, the DNA is TGCGCCAGCAGCTTGGAATTTGGAAGGGGAACAGATACGCAGTATTTT. J is TRBJ2-3 and V is TRBV5-1, with D possibly TRBD1 on 5 matching bases. Trimming removed 0 bases at V and 3 bases at J, with 14 bases between. CDR1 is SGHRS and CDR2 is YFSETQ in the germline V gene. The CDR3 has 16 amino acids.